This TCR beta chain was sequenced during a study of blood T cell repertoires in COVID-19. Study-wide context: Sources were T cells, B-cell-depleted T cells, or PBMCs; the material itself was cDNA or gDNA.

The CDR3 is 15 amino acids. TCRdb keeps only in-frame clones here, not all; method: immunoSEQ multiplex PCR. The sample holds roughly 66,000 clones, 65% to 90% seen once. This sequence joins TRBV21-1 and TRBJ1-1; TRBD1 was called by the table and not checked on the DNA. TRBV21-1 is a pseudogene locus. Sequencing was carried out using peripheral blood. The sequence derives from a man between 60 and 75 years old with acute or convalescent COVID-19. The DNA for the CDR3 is TGTGCCAGCAGCAAGACCAGGGGGCTGAACACTGAAGCTTTCTTT. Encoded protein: CASSKTRGLNTEAFF.